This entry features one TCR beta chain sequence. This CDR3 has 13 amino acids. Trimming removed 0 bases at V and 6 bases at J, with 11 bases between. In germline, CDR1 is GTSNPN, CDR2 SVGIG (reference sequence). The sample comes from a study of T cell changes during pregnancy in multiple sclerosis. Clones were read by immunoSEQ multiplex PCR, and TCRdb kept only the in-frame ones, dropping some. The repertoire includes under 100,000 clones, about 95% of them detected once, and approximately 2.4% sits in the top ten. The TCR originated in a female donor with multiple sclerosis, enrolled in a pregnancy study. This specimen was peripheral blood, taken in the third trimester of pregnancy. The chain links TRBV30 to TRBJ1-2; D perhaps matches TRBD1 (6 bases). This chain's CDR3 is CAWSVHRVHGYTF. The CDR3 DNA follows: TGTGCCTGGAGTGTACACAGGGTCCATGGCTACACCTTC.